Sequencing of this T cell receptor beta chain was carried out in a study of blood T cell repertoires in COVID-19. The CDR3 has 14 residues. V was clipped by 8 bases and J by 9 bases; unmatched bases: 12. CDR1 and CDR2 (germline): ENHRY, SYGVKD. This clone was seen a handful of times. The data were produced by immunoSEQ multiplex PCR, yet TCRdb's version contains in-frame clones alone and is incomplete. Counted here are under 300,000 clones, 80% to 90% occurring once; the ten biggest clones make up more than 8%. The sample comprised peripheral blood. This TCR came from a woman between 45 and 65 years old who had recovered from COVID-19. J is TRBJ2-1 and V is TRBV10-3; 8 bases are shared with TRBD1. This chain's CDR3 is CAIAGQEALPEQFF. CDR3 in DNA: TGTGCCATCGCGGGACAGGAGGCACTCCCTGAGCAGTTCTTC.